This T cell receptor (beta chain) was obtained from a study of blood T cell repertoires in COVID-19. Study as a whole: Acute and convalescent COVID-19 samples came from the United States, Italy and Spain. T cells, B-cell-depleted T cells, or PBMCs supplied cDNA or gDNA.

In the study's own analysis: By means of reference gene primer amplification, nucleated cell counts were estimated. Repertoires were generated with immunoSEQ multiplex PCR, while TCRdb's copy carries only in-frame clones and drops some. D and trimming were read from the DNA, whereas the V and J calls and clone size are those reported in that table. The repertoire consists of around 200,000 clones, with about four fifths occurring once and the leading ten covering roughly 2.7%. CDR3 length: 14 residues. Per germline, CDR1 SEHNR and CDR2 FQNEAQ (reference sequence). With 5 bases removed from V and 4 bases from J, the gap between germline ends came to 14 bases.

The gene calls are TRBV7-9 and TRBJ2-5, with a possible D match to TRBD1 (6 bases). Sample: peripheral blood. The receptor was isolated from a woman aged 40 to 49 with active or convalescent COVID-19. The chain's CDR3 is CASSPPWGRETQYF. DNA of the CDR3: TGTGCCAGCAGCCCCCCCTGGGGGCGAGAGACCCAGTACTTC. The full variable domain, its missing parts supplied by reference TRBV7-9 and TRBJ2-5, is DTGVSQNPRHKITKRGQNVTFRCDPISEHNRLYWYRQTLGQGPEFLTYFQNEAQLEKSRLLSDRFSAERPKGSFSTLEIQRTEQGDSAMYLCASSPPWGRETQYFGPGTRLLVL.